This TCR beta chain was identified during a study of blood T cell repertoires in COVID-19. Study information: COVID-19 samples, acute and convalescent, were from the United States, Italy and Spain. Sources were T cells, B-cell-depleted T cells, or PBMCs; the material itself was cDNA or gDNA.

CDR1 is SGHRS, CDR2 YFSETQ, per germline. The CDR3 covers 18 residues. Trimming at V came to 7 bases and at J to 5 bases, leaving 19 bases not matched to a gene. It was during active infection that Seattle patients were enrolled and then longitudinally followed. Data came from immunoSEQ multiplex PCR; TCRdb stores just in-frame clones and leaves some out. The sample has some 350,000 clones, approximately 87% seen once; the top ten hold roughly 6%. The chain links TRBV5-1 to TRBJ2-5; TRBD1 matches 11 bases. The clonotype originates from a woman aged 45-60 years with COVID-19, enrolled during active disease. The sample consisted of peripheral blood. This chain's CDR3 is CASGPGQGALWGLETQYF. As DNA, the CDR3 is TGCGCCAGCGGGCCCGGACAGGGGGCTCTATGGGGTTTGGAGACCCAGTACTTC.